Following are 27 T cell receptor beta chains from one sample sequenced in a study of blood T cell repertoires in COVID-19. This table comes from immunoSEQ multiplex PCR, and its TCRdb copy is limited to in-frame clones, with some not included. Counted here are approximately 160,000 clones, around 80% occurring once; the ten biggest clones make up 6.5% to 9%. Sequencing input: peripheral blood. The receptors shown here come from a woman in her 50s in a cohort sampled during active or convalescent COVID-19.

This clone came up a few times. The CDR3, as DNA: TGTGCCAGCAGCTCAGACAGGCTTAACAATGAGCAGTTCTTC. Translating gives CASSSDRLNNEQFF. The rearrangement joins TRBV11-2 to TRBJ2-1, with a weak D call TRBD1 (6 bases). The CDR3 covers 14 residues. V lost 4 bases and J lost 5, with 12 bases in between. The germline V gene encodes CDR1 SGHAT and CDR2 FQNNGV.

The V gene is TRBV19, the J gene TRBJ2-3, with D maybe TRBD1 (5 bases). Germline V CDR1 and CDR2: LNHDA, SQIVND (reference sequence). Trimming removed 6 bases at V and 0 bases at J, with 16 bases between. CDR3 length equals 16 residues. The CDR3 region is CASSPRSRASTDTQYF. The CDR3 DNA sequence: TGTGCCAGTAGCCCACGGTCCAGGGCTAGCACAGATACGCAGTATTTT.

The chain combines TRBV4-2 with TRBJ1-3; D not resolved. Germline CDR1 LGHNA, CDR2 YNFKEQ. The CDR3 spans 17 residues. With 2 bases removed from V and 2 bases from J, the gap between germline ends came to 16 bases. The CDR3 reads CASSQLLGDPTGNTIYF. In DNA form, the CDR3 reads TGTGCCAGCAGCCAACTGTTGGGAGATCCCACTGGAAACACCATATATTTT.

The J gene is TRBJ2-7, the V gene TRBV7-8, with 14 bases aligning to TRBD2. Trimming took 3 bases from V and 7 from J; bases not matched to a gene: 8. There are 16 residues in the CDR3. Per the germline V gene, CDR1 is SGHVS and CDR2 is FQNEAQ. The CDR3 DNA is TGTGCCAGCAGCTTGACTAGCGGGGGGGCCTTGGGAGAGCAGTACTTC. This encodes CASSLTSGGALGEQYF.

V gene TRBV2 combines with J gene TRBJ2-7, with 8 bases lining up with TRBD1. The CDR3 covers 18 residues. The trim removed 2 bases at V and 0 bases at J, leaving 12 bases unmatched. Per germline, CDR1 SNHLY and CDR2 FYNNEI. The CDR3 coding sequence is TGTGCCAGCAGTGAACAGTGGGACAGGAGATATCGCTCCTACGAGCAGTACTTC. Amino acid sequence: CASSEQWDRRYRSYEQYF.

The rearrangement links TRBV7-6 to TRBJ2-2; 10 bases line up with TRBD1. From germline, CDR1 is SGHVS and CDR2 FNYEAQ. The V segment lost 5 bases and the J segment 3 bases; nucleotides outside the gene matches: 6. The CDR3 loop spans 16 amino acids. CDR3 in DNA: TGTGCCAGCAGCATAGGACAGGGGGTGGACACCGGGGAGCTGTTTTTT. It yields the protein CASSIGQGVDTGELFF.

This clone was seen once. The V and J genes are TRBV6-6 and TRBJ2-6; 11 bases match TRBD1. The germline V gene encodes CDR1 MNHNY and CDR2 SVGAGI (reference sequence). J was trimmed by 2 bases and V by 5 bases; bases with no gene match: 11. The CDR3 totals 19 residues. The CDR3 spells CASSRQTGTGGAGANVLTF. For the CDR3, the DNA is TGTGCCAGCAGTCGTCAGACCGGGACAGGGGGAGCTGGGGCCAACGTCCTGACTTTC.

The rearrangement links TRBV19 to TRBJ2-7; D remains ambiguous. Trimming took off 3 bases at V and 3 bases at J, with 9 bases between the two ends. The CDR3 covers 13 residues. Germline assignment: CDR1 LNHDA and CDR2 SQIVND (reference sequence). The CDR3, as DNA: TGTGCCAGTAGTATCTCACCTAGCTACGAGCAGTACTTC. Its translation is CASSISPSYEQYF.

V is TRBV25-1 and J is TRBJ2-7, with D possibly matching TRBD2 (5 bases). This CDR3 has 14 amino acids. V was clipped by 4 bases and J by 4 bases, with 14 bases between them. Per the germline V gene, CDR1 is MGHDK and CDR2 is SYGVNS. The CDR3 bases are TGTGCCAGCAGTGGAATTGACTATACTTACGAGCAGTACTTC. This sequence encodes CASSGIDYTYEQYF.

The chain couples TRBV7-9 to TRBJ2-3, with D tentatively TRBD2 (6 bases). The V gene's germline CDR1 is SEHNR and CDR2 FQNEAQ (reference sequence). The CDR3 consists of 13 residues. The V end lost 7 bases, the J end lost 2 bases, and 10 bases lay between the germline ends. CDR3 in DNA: TGTGCCAGCACGGGACTTATCACAGATACGCAGTATTTT. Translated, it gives CASTGLITDTQYF.

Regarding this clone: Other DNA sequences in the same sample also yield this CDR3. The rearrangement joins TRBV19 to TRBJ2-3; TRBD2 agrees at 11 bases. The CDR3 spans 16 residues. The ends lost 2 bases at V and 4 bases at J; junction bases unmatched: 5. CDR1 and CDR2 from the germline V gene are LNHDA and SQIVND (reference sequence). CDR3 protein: CASSIPLAGGSDTQYF. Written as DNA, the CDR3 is TGTGCCAGTAGTATACCGCTAGCGGGGGGTTCAGATACGCAGTATTTT.

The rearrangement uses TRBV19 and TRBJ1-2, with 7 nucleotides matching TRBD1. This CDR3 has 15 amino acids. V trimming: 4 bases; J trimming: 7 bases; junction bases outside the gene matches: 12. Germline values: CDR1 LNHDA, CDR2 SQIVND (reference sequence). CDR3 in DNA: TGTGCCAGTAGTACTCCAACAGGGGCCGGGGGTGGCTACACCTTC. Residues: CASSTPTGAGGGYTF.

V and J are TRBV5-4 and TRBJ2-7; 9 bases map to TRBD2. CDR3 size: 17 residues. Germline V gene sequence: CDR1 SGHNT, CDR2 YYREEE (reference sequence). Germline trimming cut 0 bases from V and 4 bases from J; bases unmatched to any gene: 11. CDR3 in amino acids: CASSLGGPSGAAYEQYF. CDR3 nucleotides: TGTGCCAGCAGCTTGGGGGGGCCTAGCGGGGCAGCATACGAGCAGTACTTC. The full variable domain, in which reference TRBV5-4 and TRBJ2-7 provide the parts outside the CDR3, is ETGVTQSPTHLIKTRGQQVTLRCSSQSGHNTVSWYQQALGQGPQFIFQYYREEENGRGNFPPRFSGLQFPNYSSELNVNALELDDSALYLCASSLGGPSGAAYEQYFGPGTRLTVT.

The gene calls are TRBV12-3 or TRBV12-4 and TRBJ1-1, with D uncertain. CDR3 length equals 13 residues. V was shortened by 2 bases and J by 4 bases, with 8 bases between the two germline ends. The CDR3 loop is CASSLLGATEAFF. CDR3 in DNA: TGTGCCAGCAGTTTATTGGGAGCCACTGAAGCTTTCTTT.

This CDR3 is CAKQGGGNEQFF. In DNA form, the CDR3 reads TGTGCCAAGCAGGGGGGTGGTAATGAGCAGTTCTTC. The rearrangement uses TRBV5-3 and TRBJ2-1; TRBD1 might be the D (7 bases). TRBV5-3 qualifies as an ORF whose function is uncertain. CDR3 length: 12 amino acids. V was clipped by 9 bases and J by 7 bases, with 14 bases between them.

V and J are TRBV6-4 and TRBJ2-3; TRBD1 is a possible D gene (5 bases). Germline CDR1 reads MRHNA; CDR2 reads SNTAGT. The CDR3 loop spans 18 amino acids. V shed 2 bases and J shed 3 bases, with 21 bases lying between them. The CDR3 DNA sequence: TGTGCCAGCAGTGACGACCCCCTCGACAGAATTCGAACAGATACGCAGTATTTT. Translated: CASSDDPLDRIRTDTQYF.

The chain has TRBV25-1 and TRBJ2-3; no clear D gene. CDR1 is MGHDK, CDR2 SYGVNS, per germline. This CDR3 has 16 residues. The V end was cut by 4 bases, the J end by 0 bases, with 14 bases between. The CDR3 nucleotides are TGTGCCAGCAGTGCCCCCGTATCCTCTAGCACAGATACGCAGTATTTT. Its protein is CASSAPVSSSTDTQYF.

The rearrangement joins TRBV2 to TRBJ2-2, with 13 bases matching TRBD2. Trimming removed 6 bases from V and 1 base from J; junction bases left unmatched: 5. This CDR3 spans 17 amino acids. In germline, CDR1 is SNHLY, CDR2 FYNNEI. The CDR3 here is CASRLTSGGLNTGELFF. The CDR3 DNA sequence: TGTGCCAGCAGACTGACTAGCGGGGGGCTGAACACCGGGGAGCTGTTTTTT.

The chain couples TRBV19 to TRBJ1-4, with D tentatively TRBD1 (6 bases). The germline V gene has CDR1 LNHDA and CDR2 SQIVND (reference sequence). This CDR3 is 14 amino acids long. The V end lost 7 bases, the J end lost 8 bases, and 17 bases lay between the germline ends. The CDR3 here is CASIPGGGQEKLFF. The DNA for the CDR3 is TGTGCCAGTATACCGGGGGGCGGTCAGGAAAAACTGTTTTTT.

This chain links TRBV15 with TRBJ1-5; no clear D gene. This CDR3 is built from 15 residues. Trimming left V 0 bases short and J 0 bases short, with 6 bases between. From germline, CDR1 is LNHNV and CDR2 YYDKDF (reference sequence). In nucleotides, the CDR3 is TGTGCCACCAGCAGAGACCCAATTAGCAATCAGCCCCAGCATTTT. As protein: CATSRDPISNQPQHF. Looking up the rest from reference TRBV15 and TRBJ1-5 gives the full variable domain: DAMVIQNPRYQVTQFGKPVTLSCSQTLNHNVMYWYQQKSSQAPKLLFHYYDKDFNNEADTPDNFQSRRPNTSFCFLDIRSPGLGDTAMYLCATSRDPISNQPQHFGDGTRLSIL.

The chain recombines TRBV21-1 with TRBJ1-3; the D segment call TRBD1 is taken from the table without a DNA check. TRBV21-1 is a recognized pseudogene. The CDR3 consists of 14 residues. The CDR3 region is CASSKQGAGNTIYF. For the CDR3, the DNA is TGTGCCAGCAGCAAACAGGGGGCTGGAAACACCATATATTTT.

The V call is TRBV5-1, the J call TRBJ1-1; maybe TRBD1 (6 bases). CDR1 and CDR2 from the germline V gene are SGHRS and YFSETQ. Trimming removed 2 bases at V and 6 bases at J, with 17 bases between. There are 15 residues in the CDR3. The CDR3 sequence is CASSFRRGAPSEAFF. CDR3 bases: TGCGCCAGCAGCTTCCGCAGGGGCGCGCCGTCTGAAGCTTTCTTT.

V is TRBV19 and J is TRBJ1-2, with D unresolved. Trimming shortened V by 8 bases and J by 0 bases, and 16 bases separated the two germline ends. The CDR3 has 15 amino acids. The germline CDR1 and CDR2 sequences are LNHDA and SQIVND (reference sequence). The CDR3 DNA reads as TGTGCCAGTGCTAGCGTGGGTCAGGCTAACTATGGCTACACCTTC. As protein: CASASVGQANYGYTF.

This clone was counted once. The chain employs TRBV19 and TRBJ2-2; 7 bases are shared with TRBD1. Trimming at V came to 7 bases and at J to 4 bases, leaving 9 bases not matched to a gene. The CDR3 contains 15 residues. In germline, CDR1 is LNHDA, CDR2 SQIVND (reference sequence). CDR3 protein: CASKNRDRVTGELFF. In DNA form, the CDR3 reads TGTGCCAGTAAGAATCGTGACAGGGTCACCGGGGAGCTGTTTTTT.

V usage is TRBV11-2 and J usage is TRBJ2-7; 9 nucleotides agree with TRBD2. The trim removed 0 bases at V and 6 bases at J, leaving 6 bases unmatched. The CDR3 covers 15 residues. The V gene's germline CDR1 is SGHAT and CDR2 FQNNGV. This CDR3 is CASSLEGGGAVEQYF. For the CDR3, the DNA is TGTGCCAGCAGCTTAGAAGGCGGGGGGGCGGTCGAGCAGTACTTC.

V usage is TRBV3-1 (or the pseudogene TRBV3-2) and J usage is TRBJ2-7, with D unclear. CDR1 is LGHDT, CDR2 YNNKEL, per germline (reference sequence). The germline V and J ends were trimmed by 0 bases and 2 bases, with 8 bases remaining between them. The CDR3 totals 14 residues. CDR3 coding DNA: TGTGCCAGCAGCCAAGATTTAGTCACCTACGAGCAGTACTTC. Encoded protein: CASSQDLVTYEQYF.

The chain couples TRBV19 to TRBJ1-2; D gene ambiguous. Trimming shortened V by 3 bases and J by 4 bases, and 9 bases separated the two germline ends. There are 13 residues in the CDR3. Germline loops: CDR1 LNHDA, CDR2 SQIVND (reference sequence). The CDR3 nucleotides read TGTGCCAGTAGTATTGTGGCCTTCTATGGCTACACCTTC. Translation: CASSIVAFYGYTF.